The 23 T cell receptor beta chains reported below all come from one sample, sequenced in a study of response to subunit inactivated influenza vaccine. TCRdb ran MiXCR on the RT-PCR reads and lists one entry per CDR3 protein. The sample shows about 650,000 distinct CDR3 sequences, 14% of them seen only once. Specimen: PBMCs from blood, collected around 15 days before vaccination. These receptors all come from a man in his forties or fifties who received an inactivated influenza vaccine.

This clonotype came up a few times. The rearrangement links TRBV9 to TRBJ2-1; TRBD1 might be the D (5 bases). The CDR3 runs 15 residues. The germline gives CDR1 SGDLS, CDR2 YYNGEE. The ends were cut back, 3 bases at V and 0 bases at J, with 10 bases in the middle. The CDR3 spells CASSDRGYSYNEQFF. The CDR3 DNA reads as TGTGCCAGCAGCGATAGGGGATACTCCTACAATGAGCAGTTCTTC.

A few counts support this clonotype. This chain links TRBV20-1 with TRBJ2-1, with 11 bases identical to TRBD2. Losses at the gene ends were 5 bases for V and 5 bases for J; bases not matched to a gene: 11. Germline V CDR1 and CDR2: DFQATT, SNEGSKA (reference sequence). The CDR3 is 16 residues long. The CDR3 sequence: CSAVRFGTSGNNEQFF. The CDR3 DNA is TGCAGTGCTGTAAGATTCGGGACTAGCGGAAACAATGAGCAGTTCTTC.

This chain's CDR3 is CASSPGNTGGRTDTQYF. The CDR3 bases are TGTGCCAGCAGCCCTGGAAACACAGGGGGTCGCACAGATACGCAGTATTTT. The J gene is TRBJ2-3, the V gene TRBV9; 8 bases match TRBD1. V gave up 4 bases and J gave up 1 base; unmatched junction bases: 11. The length of the CDR3 is 17 residues. Germline assignment: CDR1 SGDLS and CDR2 YYNGEE.

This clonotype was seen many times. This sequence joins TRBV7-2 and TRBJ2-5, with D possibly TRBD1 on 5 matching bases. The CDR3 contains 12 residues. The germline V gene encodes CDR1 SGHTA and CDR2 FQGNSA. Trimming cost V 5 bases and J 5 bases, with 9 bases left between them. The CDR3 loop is CASSQGGETQYF. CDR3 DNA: TGTGCCAGCAGCCAGGGTGGCGAGACCCAGTACTTC.

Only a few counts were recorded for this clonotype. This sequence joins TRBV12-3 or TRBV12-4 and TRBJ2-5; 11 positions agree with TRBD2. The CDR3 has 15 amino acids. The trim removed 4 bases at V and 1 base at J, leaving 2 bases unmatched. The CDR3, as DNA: TGTGCCAGCAGTTACCTAGCGGGGGGCCAAGAGACCCAGTACTTC. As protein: CASSYLAGGQETQYF.

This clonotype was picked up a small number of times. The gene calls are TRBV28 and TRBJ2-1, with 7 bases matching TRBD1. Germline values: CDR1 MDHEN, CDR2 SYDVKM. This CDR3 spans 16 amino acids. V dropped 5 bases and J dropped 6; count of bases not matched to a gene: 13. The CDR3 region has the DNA TGTGCCAGCAGTGGCCCCGGGACAGTAATGTCCAATGAGCAGTTCTTC. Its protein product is CASSGPGTVMSNEQFF.

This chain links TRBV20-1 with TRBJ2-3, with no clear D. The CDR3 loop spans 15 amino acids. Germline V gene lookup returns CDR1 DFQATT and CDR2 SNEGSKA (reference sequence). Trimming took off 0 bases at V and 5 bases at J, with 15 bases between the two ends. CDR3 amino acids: CSARDLSGLGDTQYF. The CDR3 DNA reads TGCAGTGCTAGAGATCTGTCGGGTCTCGGAGATACGCAGTATTTT.

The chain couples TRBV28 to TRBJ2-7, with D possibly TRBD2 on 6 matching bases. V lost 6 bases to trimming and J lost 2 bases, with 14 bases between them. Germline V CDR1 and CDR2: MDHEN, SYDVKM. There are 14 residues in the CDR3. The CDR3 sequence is CASSRRAGTYEQYF. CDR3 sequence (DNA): TGTGCCAGCAGCCGCCGGGCGGGGACCTACGAGCAGTACTTC.

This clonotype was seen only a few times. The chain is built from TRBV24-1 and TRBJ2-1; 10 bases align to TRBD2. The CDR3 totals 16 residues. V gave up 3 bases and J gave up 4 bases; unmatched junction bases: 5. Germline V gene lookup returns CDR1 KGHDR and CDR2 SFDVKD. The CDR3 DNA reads TGTGCCACCAGTGATACTAGCGGGACCAAATACAATGAGCAGTTCTTC. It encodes CATSDTSGTKYNEQFF.

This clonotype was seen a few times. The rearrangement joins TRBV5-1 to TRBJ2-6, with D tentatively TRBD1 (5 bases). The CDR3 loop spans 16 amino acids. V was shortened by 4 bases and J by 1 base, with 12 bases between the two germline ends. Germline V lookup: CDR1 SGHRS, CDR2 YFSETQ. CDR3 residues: CASSITPGSGANVLTF. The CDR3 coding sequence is TGCGCCAGCAGCATAACCCCAGGGTCTGGGGCCAACGTCCTGACTTTC.

The CDR3 spells CSAREGQGVNEQFF. The DNA of the CDR3 is TGCAGTGCTAGAGAGGGACAGGGGGTAAATGAGCAGTTCTTC. The chain employs TRBV20-1 and TRBJ2-1; TRBD1 agrees at 11 bases. V dropped 0 bases and J dropped 7; count of bases not matched to a gene: 2. Germline CDR1 is DFQATT and CDR2 is SNEGSKA (reference sequence). This CDR3 is built from 14 residues.

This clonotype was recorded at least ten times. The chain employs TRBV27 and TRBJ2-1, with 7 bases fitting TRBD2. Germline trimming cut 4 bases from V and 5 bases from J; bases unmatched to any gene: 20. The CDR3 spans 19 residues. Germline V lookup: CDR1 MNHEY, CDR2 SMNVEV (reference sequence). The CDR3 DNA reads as TGTGCCAGCAGTTCGCAAATCCCCGCGGGGCGGGGACTACACAATGAGCAGTTCTTC. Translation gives CASSSQIPAGRGLHNEQFF.

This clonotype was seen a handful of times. The CDR3 protein is CASNGFPAYEQYF. DNA for the CDR3: TGTGCCAGCAACGGGTTTCCTGCCTACGAGCAGTACTTC. The J gene is TRBJ2-7, the V gene TRBV28; the D is unclear. The CDR3 runs 13 residues. The germline V gene has CDR1 MDHEN and CDR2 SYDVKM. The V end was cut by 7 bases, the J end by 2 bases, with 12 bases between.

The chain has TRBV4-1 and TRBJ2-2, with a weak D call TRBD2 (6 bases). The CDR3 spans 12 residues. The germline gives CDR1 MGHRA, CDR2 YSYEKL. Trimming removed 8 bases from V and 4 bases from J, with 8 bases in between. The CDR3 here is CASRGLTGELFF. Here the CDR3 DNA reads TGCGCCAGCCGGGGACTCACCGGGGAGCTGTTTTTT.

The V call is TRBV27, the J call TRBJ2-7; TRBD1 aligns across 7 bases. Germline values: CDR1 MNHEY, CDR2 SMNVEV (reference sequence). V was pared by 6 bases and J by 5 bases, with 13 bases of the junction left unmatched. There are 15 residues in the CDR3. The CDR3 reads CASSREWTGMDEQYF. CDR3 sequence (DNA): TGTGCCAGCAGCAGAGAGTGGACAGGTATGGACGAGCAGTACTTC.

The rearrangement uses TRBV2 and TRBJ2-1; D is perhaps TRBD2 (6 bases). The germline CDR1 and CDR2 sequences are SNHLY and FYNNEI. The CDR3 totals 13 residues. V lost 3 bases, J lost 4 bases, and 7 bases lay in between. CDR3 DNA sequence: TGTGCCAGCAGTGAGGCGGGATACAATGAGCAGTTCTTC. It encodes CASSEAGYNEQFF.

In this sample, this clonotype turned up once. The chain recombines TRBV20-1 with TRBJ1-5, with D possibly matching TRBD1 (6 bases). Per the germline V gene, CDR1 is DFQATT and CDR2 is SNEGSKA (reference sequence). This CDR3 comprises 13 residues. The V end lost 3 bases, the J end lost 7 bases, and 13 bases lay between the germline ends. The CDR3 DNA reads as TGCAGTGCTAGTTCCGCAGGGGTGCAGCCCCAGCATTTT. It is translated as CSASSAGVQPQHF.

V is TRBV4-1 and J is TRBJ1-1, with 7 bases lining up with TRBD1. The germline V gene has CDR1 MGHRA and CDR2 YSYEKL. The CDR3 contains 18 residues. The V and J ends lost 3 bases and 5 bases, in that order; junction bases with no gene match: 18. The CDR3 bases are TGCGCCAGCAGCCACCTTCCCCGAGGGGGCGTAATGGTAACTGAAGCTTTCTTT. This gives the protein CASSHLPRGGVMVTEAFF.

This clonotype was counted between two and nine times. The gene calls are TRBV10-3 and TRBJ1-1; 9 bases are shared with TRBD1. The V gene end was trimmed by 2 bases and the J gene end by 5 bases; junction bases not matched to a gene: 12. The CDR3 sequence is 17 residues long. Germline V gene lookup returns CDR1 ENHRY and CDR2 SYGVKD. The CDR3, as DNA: TGTGCCATCAGTGAGCATGGGCCGGGACAGGGAGGGACTGAAGCTTTCTTT. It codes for CAISEHGPGQGGTEAFF.

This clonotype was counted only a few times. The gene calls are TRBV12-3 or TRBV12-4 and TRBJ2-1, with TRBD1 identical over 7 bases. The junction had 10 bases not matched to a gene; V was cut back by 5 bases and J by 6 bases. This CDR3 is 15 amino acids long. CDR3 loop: CASSGTGARRNEQFF. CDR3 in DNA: TGTGCCAGCAGTGGAACAGGGGCCAGGCGCAATGAGCAGTTCTTC.

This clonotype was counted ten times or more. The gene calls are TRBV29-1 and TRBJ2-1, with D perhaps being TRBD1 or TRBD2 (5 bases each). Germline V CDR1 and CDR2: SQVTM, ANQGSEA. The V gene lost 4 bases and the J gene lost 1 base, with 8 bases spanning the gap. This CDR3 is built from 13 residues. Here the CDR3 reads CSVGGESYNEQFF. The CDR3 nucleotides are TGCAGCGTTGGAGGGGAATCCTACAATGAGCAGTTCTTC.

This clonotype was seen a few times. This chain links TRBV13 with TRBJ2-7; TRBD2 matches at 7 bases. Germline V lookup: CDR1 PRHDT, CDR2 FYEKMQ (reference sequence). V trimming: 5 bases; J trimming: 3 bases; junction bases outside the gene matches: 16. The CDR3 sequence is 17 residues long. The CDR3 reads CASSGQGLGGVSYEQYF. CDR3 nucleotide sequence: TGTGCCAGCAGCGGCCAAGGGTTGGGGGGGGTGAGCTACGAGCAGTACTTC.

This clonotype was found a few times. The CDR3 protein is CSARTSGGSYEQYF. The DNA of the CDR3 is TGCAGTGCTAGGACTAGCGGGGGTTCCTACGAGCAGTACTTC. V usage is TRBV20-1 and J usage is TRBJ2-7, with TRBD2 matching 12 bases. CDR3 length equals 14 residues. V lost 3 bases to trimming and J lost 1 base; unmatched junction nucleotides: 1. Germline V gene data show CDR1 as DFQATT and CDR2 as SNEGSKA (reference sequence).